Described below is a single TCR beta chain sequence and its context. Its antigen is currently unknown. This entry comes from a study of T cell responses to AZD1222 COVID-19 vaccine. Overall study: Recipients boosted at about 4 weeks or about 12 weeks are pooled. Study-level findings and limits: A rise in Spike-specific TCR breadth and depth followed two AZD1222 doses. Close to half of all spike-specific TCRs reportedly target regions of the variants that are unmutated. Regions 160-218 and 743-854 held dominance among vaccine-associated CD4 TCRs, which spanned spike.

The method was immunoSEQ multiplex PCR; TCRdb's version includes in-frame clones alone and lacks a portion of them. The sample consists of over 100,000 clones, around 83% of them appearing once. The CDR3 length is 15 residues. Germline CDR1 is SGHTA and CDR2 is FQGNSA. V was pared by 5 bases and J by 1 base, with 4 bases of the junction left unmatched. The rearrangement links TRBV7-2 to TRBJ2-1; TRBD1 aligns across 8 bases. Sequenced material: peripheral blood, taken on day 0 of AZD1222 vaccination. This sequence was found in an adult in good health. CDR3 coding DNA: TGTGCCAGCAGCGCAGACAGGGGTTCCTACAATGAGCAGTTCTTC. Its protein is CASSADRGSYNEQFF.